A selection of T cell receptor beta chains follows, all from one sample in a study of OX40 agonist ivuxolimab in advanced cancers. Here immunoSEQ multiplex PCR was the method, and the copy in TCRdb shows in-frame clones only, minus some. The sample lists tens of thousands of clones, 80% to 90% occurring once. The input for sequencing was CD4+ or CD8+ T cells sorted from blood, taken in a trial of the OX40 agonist ivuxolimab. These receptors originate from an adult with an advanced solid tumor such as melanoma, head and neck, liver or kidney cancer. CDR3s include the opening cysteine and the closing phenylalanine or tryptophan. The order of the fields is clone size, D gene, V gene, J gene, CDR3 protein, CDR3 DNA. The D gene is left open where the match is weak. Size is stated for part of the rows, as once, few or many counts, or as a class when the clone is expanded.

once	-	TRBV6-5	TRBJ1-1	CASSGQTGLNTEAFF	TGTGCCAGCAGTGGCCAGACAGGATTGAACACTGAAGCTTTCTTT
-	TRBD1	TRBV29-1	TRBJ2-3	CSARQGDTQYF	TGCAGCGCTAGACAGGGAGATACGCAGTATTTT
-	TRBD2	TRBV5-3	TRBJ2-1	CARSLASGGAKGEQFF	TGTGCCAGAAGCTTGGCTAGCGGGGGGGCCAAGGGTGAGCAGTTCTTC
-	-	TRBV5-6	TRBJ1-5	CASSLGGSGNQPQHF	TGTGCCAGCAGCTTGGGTGGAAGCGGCAATCAGCCCCAGCATTTT
-	-	TRBV28	TRBJ2-7	CASSLSGLTVSYEQYF	TGTGCCAGCAGTTTATCGGGACTTACCGTCTCCTACGAGCAGTACTTC
-	TRBD1	TRBV27	TRBJ2-2	CASSPDRGWYDTGELFF	TGTGCCAGCAGCCCTGACAGGGGCTGGTATGACACCGGGGAGCTGTTTTTT
few	TRBD1	TRBV13	TRBJ2-3	CASSSGTGVDTQYF	TGTGCCAGCAGCTCCGGGACAGGGGTAGATACGCAGTATTTT
-	-	TRBV5-4	TRBJ1-6	CASSLDRANNSPLHF	TGTGCCAGCAGCTTGGACAGGGCTAATAATTCACCCCTCCACTTT
-	-	TRBV2	TRBJ2-1	CASGGTGLISSYNEQFF	TGTGCCAGCGGGGGCACCGGACTTATCAGCTCCTACAATGAGCAGTTCTTC
-	TRBD1	TRBV28	TRBJ1-6	CASKGPGQGYNSPLHF	TGTGCCAGCAAGGGTCCGGGACAGGGGTATAATTCACCCCTCCACTTT
-	-	TRBV5-1	TRBJ1-1	CASSLRTFDLNTEAFF	TGCGCCAGCAGCCTACGGACATTCGACTTGAACACTGAAGCTTTCTTT
-	-	TRBV6-1	TRBJ2-3	CASSDTGASTDTQYF	TGTGCCAGCAGTGATACCGGTGCTAGCACAGATACGCAGTATTTT
-	TRBD2	TRBV7-6	TRBJ2-5	CASSHRGGEQYF	TGTGCCAGCAGCCACCGTGGGGGGGAGCAGTACTTC
-	-	TRBV7-4	TRBJ2-3	CASSGGANRDTQYF	TGTGCCAGCAGCGGGGGGGCCAATCGAGATACGCAGTATTTT
-	TRBD2	TRBV4-2	TRBJ2-7	CASSPHAGTSGGYEQYF	TGTGCCAGCAGCCCCCATGCCGGGACTAGCGGGGGCTACGAGCAGTACTTC
-	-	TRBV9	TRBJ2-1	CASSVAGWANEQFF	TGTGCCAGCAGCGTAGCAGGTTGGGCCAATGAGCAGTTCTTC
-	-	TRBV5-4	TRBJ1-5	CASSSDVGNQPQHF	TGTGCCAGCAGCTCTGACGTGGGCAACCAGCCCCAGCATTTT
-	-	TRBV19	TRBJ1-1	CASSIDPAGTEAFF	TGTGCCAGTAGTATAGATCCGGCGGGGACTGAAGCTTTCTTT
-	-	TRBV6-1	TRBJ1-2	CASSVGGGYTF	TGTGCCAGCAGTGTAGGGGGTGGCTACACCTTC
-	-	TRBV27	TRBJ1-1	CASSLLTGNTEAFF	TGTGCCAGCAGTTTATTAACAGGTAACACTGAAGCTTTCTTT
-	-	TRBV6-6	TRBJ1-1	CASSYSGGVGTEAFF	TGTGCCAGCAGTTACTCGGGTGGGGTAGGCACTGAAGCTTTCTTT
few	TRBD1	TRBV10-1	TRBJ1-1	CASSESTGGNTEAFF	TGCGCCAGCAGTGAGTCGACAGGGGGGAACACTGAAGCTTTCTTT
-	TRBD1	TRBV5-4	TRBJ2-2	CASSPQGGGELFF	TGTGCCAGCAGCCCACAGGGGGGCGGGGAGCTGTTTTTT